This T cell receptor (beta chain) comes out of a study of T cell responses to AZD1222 COVID-19 vaccine. Findings of the study overall: Regions left unmutated in variants are reportedly the target of nearly half of spike-specific TCRs.

This table comes from immunoSEQ multiplex PCR, and its TCRdb copy is limited to in-frame clones, with some not included. This repertoire shows fewer than 130,000 clones, roughly 85% found once; its top ten account for 3.2%. Worth noting for this clone: Its target is not known.

Germline V gene lookup returns CDR1 SGHTA and CDR2 FQGNSA. V was trimmed by 1 base and J by 0 bases, leaving 7 bases between them. The CDR3 consists of 14 residues. The sample was peripheral blood, taken on day 0 of AZD1222 vaccination. The origin of this receptor is an adult in good health. The chain links TRBV7-2 to TRBJ2-7; D not resolved. The CDR3 DNA sequence: TGTGCCAGCAGCTTAGTCTCTAGCTCCTACGAGCAGTACTTC. It yields the protein CASSLVSSSYEQYF.